The entry below gives a single T cell receptor (beta chain) sequence along with its context. The antigen is undetermined. One entry per CDR3 protein, called by TCRdb with MiXCR from the reads. The sample has around 710,000 distinct CDR3 sequences; about 28% are singletons. The data are from a study of T cell repertoires in cytomegalovirus infection. Study outcomes and limitations: The study found HLA-C-restricted CMV-specific TCR beta clonotypes dominating the ex vivo response.

The CDR3 contains 16 residues. The germline V gene has CDR1 MNHNS and CDR2 SASEGT. Trimming removed 5 bases at V and 3 bases at J, with 16 bases between. The sample was cultured CD8+ T cells from PBMCs, taken from culture after CMV antigen stimulation. The rearrangement links TRBV6-1 to TRBJ2-2; D may correspond to TRBD1 or TRBD2 (5 bases each). The TCR was taken from a human donor in good health (CMV status not recorded). Some clones in this sample may be carry-over from other donors' samples. The chain's CDR3 is CASSPPRGPYTGELFF. In DNA form, the CDR3 reads TGTGCCAGCAGTCCCCCGAGGGGACCTTACACCGGGGAGCTGTTTTTT.